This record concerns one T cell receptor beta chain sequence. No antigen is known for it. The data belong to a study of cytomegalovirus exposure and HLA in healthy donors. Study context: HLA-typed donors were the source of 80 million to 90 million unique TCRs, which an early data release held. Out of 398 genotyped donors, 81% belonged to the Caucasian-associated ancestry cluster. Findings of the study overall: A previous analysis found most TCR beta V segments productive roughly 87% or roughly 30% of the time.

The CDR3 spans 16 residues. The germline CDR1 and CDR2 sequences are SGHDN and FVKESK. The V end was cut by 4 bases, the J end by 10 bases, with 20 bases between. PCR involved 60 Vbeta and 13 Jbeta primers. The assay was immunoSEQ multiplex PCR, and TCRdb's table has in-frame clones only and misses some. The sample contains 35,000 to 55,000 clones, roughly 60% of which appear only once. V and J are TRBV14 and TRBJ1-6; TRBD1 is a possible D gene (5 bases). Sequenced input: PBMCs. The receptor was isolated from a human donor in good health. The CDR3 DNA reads TGTGCCAGCAGCCTCAACCTGGGGGGGTTGGGCTCACCCCTCCACTTT. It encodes CASSLNLGGLGSPLHF.